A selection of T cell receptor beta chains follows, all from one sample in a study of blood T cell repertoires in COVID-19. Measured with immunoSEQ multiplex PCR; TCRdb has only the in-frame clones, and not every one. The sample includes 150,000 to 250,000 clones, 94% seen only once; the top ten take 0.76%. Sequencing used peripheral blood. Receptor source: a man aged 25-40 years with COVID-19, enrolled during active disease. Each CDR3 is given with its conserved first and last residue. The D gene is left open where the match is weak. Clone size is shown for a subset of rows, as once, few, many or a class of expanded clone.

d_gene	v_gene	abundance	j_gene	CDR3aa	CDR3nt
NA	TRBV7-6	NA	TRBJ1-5	CASSVDSHQPQHF	TGTGCCAGCAGCGTGGACAGTCATCAGCCCCAGCATTTT
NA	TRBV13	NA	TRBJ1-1	CASSLRGWAFF	TGTGCCAGCAGCTTAAGAGGGTGGGCTTTCTTT
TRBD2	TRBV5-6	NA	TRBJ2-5	CASSLLLAGERETQYF	TGTGCCAGCAGCTTGCTACTAGCGGGGGAGAGAGAGACCCAGTACTTC
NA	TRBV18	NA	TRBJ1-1	CASSPTGNTEAFF	TGTGCCAGCTCACCAACAGGCAACACTGAAGCTTTCTTT
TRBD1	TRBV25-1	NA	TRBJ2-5	CASSEYTGGRETQYF	TGTGCCAGCAGTGAATACACAGGGGGGAGAGAGACCCAGTACTTC
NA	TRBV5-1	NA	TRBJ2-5	CASNNSPEETQYF	TGCGCCAGCAATAACTCACCGGAAGAGACCCAGTACTTC
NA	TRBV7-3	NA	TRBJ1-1	CASSPTGHVETEAFF	TGTGCCAGCAGCCCAACAGGACATGTCGAGACTGAAGCTTTCTTT
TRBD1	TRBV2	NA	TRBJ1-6	CASTRTGGDSPLHF	TGTGCCAGCACTAGGACAGGGGGTGATTCACCCCTCCACTTT
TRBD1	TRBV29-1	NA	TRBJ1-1	CSVEKGAGTEAFF	TGCAGCGTTGAGAAGGGGGCAGGGACTGAAGCTTTCTTT
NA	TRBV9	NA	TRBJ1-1	CASSVAGSAGEAFF	TGTGCCAGCAGCGTAGCTGGGTCGGCGGGTGAAGCTTTCTTT
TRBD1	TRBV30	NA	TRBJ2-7	CAWSVDRGDEQYF	TGTGCCTGGAGTGTAGACAGGGGGGACGAGCAGTACTTC
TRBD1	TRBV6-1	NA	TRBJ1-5	CASSEVQGANQPQHF	TGTGCCAGCAGTGAAGTTCAGGGGGCGAACCAGCCCCAGCATTTT
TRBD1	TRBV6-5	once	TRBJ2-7	CASRNGQGLGEQYF	TGTGCCAGCAGGAACGGACAGGGGCTCGGCGAGCAGTACTTC
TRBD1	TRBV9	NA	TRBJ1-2	CASGDSEYYGYTF	TGTGCCAGCGGGGACAGCGAATACTATGGCTACACCTTC
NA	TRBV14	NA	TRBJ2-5	CASSQDYLTVQETQYF	TGTGCCAGCAGCCAAGATTATTTGACAGTCCAAGAGACCCAGTACTTC
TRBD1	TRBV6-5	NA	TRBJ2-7	CASSYRDRGLGEQYF	TGTGCCAGCAGTTACCGGGACAGGGGGTTAGGCGAGCAGTACTTC
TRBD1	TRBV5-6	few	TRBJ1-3	CASSRAGTGGSGNTIYF	TGTGCCAGCAGCAGAGCCGGGACAGGGGGCTCTGGAAACACCATATATTTT
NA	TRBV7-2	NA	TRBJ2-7	CASSLAAGKNEQYF	TGTGCCAGCAGCTTAGCGGCAGGCAAGAACGAGCAGTACTTC
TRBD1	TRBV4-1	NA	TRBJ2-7	CASSPMKGAYEQYF	TGCGCCAGCAGCCCAATGAAGGGGGCTTACGAGCAGTACTTC
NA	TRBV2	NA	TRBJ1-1	CASRPGQLNTEAFF	TGTGCCAGCAGGCCTGGACAGCTGAACACTGAAGCTTTCTTT
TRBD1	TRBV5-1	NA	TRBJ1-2	CASSLRQGVAGGYTF	TGCGCCAGCAGCTTGAGGCAGGGGGTCGCCGGAGGCTACACCTTC
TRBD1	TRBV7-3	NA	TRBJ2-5	CASSPTGTGQETQYF	TGTGCCAGCAGCCCAACCGGGACAGGGCAAGAGACCCAGTACTTC
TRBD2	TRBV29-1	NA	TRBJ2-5	CSVTRLAQVQETQYF	TGCAGCGTAACCCGACTAGCCCAAGTTCAAGAGACCCAGTACTTC
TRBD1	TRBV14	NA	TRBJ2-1	CASSPLKQGAMEDEQFF	TGTGCCAGCAGCCCCCTCAAACAGGGGGCAATGGAGGATGAGCAGTTCTTC
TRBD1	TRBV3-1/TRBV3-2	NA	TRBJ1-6	CASSLRTGTGNSPLHF	TGTGCCAGCAGCCTAAGGACAGGGACCGGCAATTCACCCCTCCACTTT
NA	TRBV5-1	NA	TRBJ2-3	CASSLGGSGPTDTQYF	TGCGCCAGCAGCTTGGGCGGTAGCGGTCCCACAGATACGCAGTATTTT
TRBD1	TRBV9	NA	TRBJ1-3	CASSEDRNSGNTIYF	TGTGCCAGCAGCGAGGACAGGAACTCTGGAAACACCATATATTTT
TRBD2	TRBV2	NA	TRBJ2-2	CASKREAGELFF	TGTGCCAGCAAGCGGGAGGCCGGGGAGCTGTTTTTT
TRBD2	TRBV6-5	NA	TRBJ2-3	CASSFSGGRTDTQYF	TGTGCCAGCAGTTTTAGCGGGGGACGCACAGATACGCAGTATTTT
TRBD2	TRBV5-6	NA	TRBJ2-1	CASSSLGGGANEQFF	TGTGCCAGCAGCTCCCTGGGCGGGGGGGCTAATGAGCAGTTCTTC
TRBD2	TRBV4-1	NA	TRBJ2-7	CASSQELAGIPGGEQYF	TGCGCCAGCAGCCAAGAGCTAGCGGGGATCCCTGGCGGGGAGCAGTACTTC
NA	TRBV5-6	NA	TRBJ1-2	CASSADRGRNYGYTF	TGTGCCAGCAGCGCCGATCGAGGCCGGAACTATGGCTACACCTTC
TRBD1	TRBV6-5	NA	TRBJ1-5	CASRPGQGAYQPQHF	TGTGCCAGCAGACCCGGACAGGGGGCGTATCAGCCCCAGCATTTT
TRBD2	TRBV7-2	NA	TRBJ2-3	CASSSLAGAKYF	TGTGCCAGCAGCTCGTTAGCGGGGGCTAAGTATTTT
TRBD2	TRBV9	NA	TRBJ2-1	CASRATSGAYNEQFF	TGTGCCAGCAGAGCGACTAGCGGGGCATACAATGAGCAGTTCTTC
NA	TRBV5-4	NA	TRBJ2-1	CASSLDRFSYNEQFF	TGTGCCAGCAGCTTAGACAGGTTCTCCTACAATGAGCAGTTCTTC
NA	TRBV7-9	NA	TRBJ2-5	CASSLNSQETQYF	TGTGCCAGCAGCTTAAACAGCCAAGAGACCCAGTACTTC
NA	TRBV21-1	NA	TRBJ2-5	CASSKGDRGDRGQETQYF	TGTGCCAGCAGCAAAGGGGACCGGGGGGACAGGGGTCAAGAGACCCAGTACTTC